Here is one T cell receptor beta chain with its context. Generated by immunoSEQ multiplex PCR, the TCRdb table keeps only in-frame clones and is missing some. The data show tens of thousands of clones, 75% to 90% seen once. This entry is derived from a study of control samples from healthy donors and cancer patients. V lost 2 bases and J 1 base, leaving 14 bases between the germline ends. Germline CDR1 is SGHTA and CDR2 is FQGTGA. The CDR3 has 16 amino acids. What was sequenced was PBMCs. The genes are TRBV7-3 and TRBJ1-1, with TRBD1 as a possible D gene (6 bases). This sequence was found in a man aged 55 to 69 with head and neck cancer. DNA of the CDR3: TGTGCCAGCAGCTTAGTGGGGGGCGGGGAGAACACTGAAGCTTTCTTT. This translates into CASSLVGGGENTEAFF.